The rows below give T cell receptor beta chains drawn from one sample of a study of T cell responses to AZD1222 COVID-19 vaccine. Sequencing used immunoSEQ multiplex PCR; TCRdb keeps in-frame clones, though not all of them. The sample holds more than 70,000 clones, nearly 90% seen once. The specimen comprised peripheral blood, sampled 28 days after the second AZD1222 dose. These receptors all stem from an adult who received the AZD1222 COVID-19 vaccine. The CDR3 runs from the conserved cysteine through the conserved F or W. A D gene is named only where the DNA matches it firmly. Clone sizes are given selectively: once, few, many, or a class where the clone is expanded.

CDR3aa | CDR3nt | d_gene | j_gene | abundance | v_gene
CASSRRGQGKNQPQHF | TGTGCCAGTAGCCGGAGGGGACAGGGCAAAAATCAGCCCCAGCATTTT | TRBD1 | TRBJ1-5 | - | TRBV19
CASSEALAGGGEQFF | TGTGCCAGCAGTGAAGCACTAGCGGGAGGGGGTGAGCAGTTCTTC | TRBD2 | TRBJ2-1 | - | TRBV6-1
CASMTGGGYTF | TGTGCCAGTATGACAGGCGGTGGCTACACCTTC | - | TRBJ1-2 | - | TRBV19
CASSLAGQGGFEQFF | TGTGCCAGCAGTTTAGCAGGACAGGGAGGGTTTGAGCAGTTCTTC | - | TRBJ2-1 | - | TRBV27
CASSPTRTEAFF | TGTGCCAGCAGCCCTACACGGACTGAAGCTTTCTTT | - | TRBJ1-1 | - | TRBV7-2
CASSYSPWAARLHF | TGTGCCAGCAGTTACTCACCATGGGCAGCCCGGCTGCATTTT | - | TRBJ1-5 | few | TRBV6-5
CASSLISGGAYNEQFF | TGTGCCAGCAGCTTAATTTCAGGGGGCGCTTACAATGAGCAGTTCTTC | TRBD1 | TRBJ2-1 | - | TRBV7-3
CASSIGTSLSYEQYF | TGTGCCAGTAGTATCGGCACTTCCCTTTCCTACGAGCAGTACTTC | - | TRBJ2-7 | - | TRBV19
CASSYSGTSGHEQFF | TGTGCCAGCAGTTACTCTGGGACTAGCGGGCATGAGCAGTTCTTC | TRBD2 | TRBJ2-1 | - | TRBV6-2/TRBV6-3
CASSKAGVANEQFF | TGTGCCAGCAGTAAGGCGGGAGTGGCGAATGAGCAGTTCTTC | TRBD2 | TRBJ2-1 | - | TRBV6-2/TRBV6-3
CASSQDSKKGLQEQFF | TGTGCCAGCAGCCAAGATAGTAAAAAAGGGCTTCAAGAGCAGTTCTTC | - | TRBJ2-1 | - | TRBV4-2
CASSQDYAGGPNSEFF | TGCGCCAGCAGCCAAGATTATGCGGGAGGGCCCAATTCGGAGTTCTTC | TRBD2 | TRBJ2-1 | once | TRBV4-3
CASRDPGSSGNTIYF | TGTGCCAGCAGGGATCCAGGGTCCTCTGGAAACACCATATATTTT | - | TRBJ1-3 | - | TRBV6-6
CASSTGNIQYF | TGTGCCAGCAGCACTGGAAACATTCAGTACTTC | - | TRBJ2-4 | - | TRBV6-5
CASSLRQVSYNEQFF | TGTGCTAGCAGCCTCCGACAGGTCTCCTACAATGAGCAGTTCTTC | - | TRBJ2-1 | - | TRBV7-7
CASSPPGQGFLANYGYTF | TGTGCCAGCTCACCCCCGGGACAGGGATTTCTAGCTAACTATGGCTACACCTTC | TRBD1 | TRBJ1-2 | - | TRBV18
CASSPLGTPRKYTEAFF | TGTGCCAGCAGTCCCTTGGGCACCCCTAGGAAGTACACTGAAGCTTTCTTT | - | TRBJ1-1 | - | TRBV27
CASSLAGLAGNTIYF | TGTGCCAGCAGCTTAGCGGGTCTGGCCGGAAACACCATATATTTT | - | TRBJ1-3 | - | TRBV7-9
CASSLRTGVNQPQHF | TGTGCCAGCAGTCTCCGGACAGGGGTCAATCAGCCCCAGCATTTT | TRBD1 | TRBJ1-5 | - | TRBV2
CASPRREAFRNTGELFF | TGTGCCAGCCCCAGGCGGGAGGCGTTCCGGAACACCGGGGAGCTGTTTTTT | TRBD2 | TRBJ2-2 | - | TRBV9
CASSLGSANTGELFF | TGTGCCAGCAGCTTGGGCAGTGCGAACACCGGGGAGCTGTTTTTT | - | TRBJ2-2 | once | TRBV7-2
CASSPGQLYGYTF | TGTGCCAGCAGTCCAGGACAGCTATATGGCTACACCTTC | - | TRBJ1-2 | - | TRBV6-4
CASTVVTREKLFF | TGTGCCAGCACAGTAGTCACACGGGAAAAACTGTTTTTT | - | TRBJ1-4 | once | TRBV6-5
CASSYGSGRAGDEQFF | TGTGCCAGCAGTTACGGTAGCGGGAGGGCCGGGGATGAGCAGTTCTTC | TRBD2 | TRBJ2-1 | few | TRBV6-5
CAWSPQDGGELFF | TGTGCCTGGAGCCCCCAGGATGGCGGGGAGCTGTTTTTT | - | TRBJ2-2 | once | TRBV30
CASSLGPGNEQFF | TGTGCCAGCAGCTTGGGGCCGGGCAATGAGCAGTTCTTC | - | TRBJ2-1 | - | TRBV5-6
CASKRRQGDNQPQHF | TGTGCCAGCAAAAGGCGGCAGGGGGACAATCAGCCCCAGCATTTT | TRBD1 | TRBJ1-5 | - | TRBV2
CASSKGKGIPKNYGYTF | TGTGCCAGCAGCAAAGGAAAGGGAATCCCGAAGAACTATGGCTACACCTTC | - | TRBJ1-2 | - | TRBV6-2/TRBV6-3
CASSRDTIQPQHF | TGTGCCAGTAGTAGGGACACTATTCAGCCCCAGCATTTT | - | TRBJ1-5 | - | TRBV19
CASSWDSGWWNEQFF | TGTGCCAGCAGCTGGGACAGCGGTTGGTGGAATGAGCAGTTCTTC | TRBD1 | TRBJ2-1 | few | TRBV27
CASSYSGGTSYEQYF | TGTGCCAGCAGTTACTCGGGAGGGACCTCCTACGAGCAGTACTTC | TRBD2 | TRBJ2-7 | - | TRBV6-2/TRBV6-3
CASSRSHSPLHF | TGTGCCAGTAGTAGGTCTCATTCACCCCTCCACTTT | - | TRBJ1-6 | once | TRBV19
CASSITGWKSNQPQHF | TGTGCCAGTAGTATTACGGGGTGGAAGAGCAATCAGCCCCAGCATTTT | - | TRBJ1-5 | - | TRBV19